This TCR beta chain came from a study of PD-L1 blockade in urothelial cancer. Repertoires were generated with immunoSEQ multiplex PCR, while TCRdb's copy carries only in-frame clones and drops some. Of about 90,000 clones in the sample, approximately 90% are singletons; the top ten hold 8.5% to 9.5%. Sample numbers ranged from 1 to 8 per patient, encompassing pretreatment and on-treatment collections. CDR1 SGHNT and CDR2 YENEEA come from the germline V gene. Between the trimmed V and J ends, which lost 6 bases and 1 base, there was a span of 11 bases. This CDR3 region has 14 residues. The clonotype was recovered from a man aged 55 to 70 with urothelial cancer. The rearrangement joins TRBV11-3 to TRBJ2-3; possibly TRBD2 for D (5 bases). The sequenced sample was PBMCs, obtained around atezolizumab (anti-PD-L1) treatment. Here the CDR3 reads CASSAGGGTDTQYF. In nucleotides, the CDR3 is TGTGCCAGCAGTGCGGGCGGAGGCACAGATACGCAGTATTTT.